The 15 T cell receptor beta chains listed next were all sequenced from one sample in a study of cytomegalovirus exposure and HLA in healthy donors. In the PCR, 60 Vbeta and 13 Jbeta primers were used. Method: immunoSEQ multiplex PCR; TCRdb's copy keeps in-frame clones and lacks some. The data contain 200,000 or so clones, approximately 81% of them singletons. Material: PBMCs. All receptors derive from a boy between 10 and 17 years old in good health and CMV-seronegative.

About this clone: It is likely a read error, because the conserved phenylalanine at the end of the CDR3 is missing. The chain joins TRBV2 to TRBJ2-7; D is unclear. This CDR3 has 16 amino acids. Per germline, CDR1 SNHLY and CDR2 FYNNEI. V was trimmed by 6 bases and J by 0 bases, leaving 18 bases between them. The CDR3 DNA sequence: TGTGCCAGCAGCTCCCCCCGCCTACCTGACTCCTACGAGCAGTACCTC. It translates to CASSSPRLPDSYEQYL.

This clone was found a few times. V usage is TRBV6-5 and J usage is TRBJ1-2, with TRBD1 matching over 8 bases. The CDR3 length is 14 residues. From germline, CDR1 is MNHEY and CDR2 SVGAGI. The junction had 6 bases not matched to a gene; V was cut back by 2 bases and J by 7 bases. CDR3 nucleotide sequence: TGTGCCAGCAGTTACGGACAGGGATTGGGTGGCTACACCTTC. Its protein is CASSYGQGLGGYTF.

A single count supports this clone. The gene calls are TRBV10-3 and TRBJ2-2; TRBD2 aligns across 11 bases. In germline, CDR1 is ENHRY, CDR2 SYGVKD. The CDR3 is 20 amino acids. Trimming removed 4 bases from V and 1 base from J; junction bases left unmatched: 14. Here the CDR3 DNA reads TGTGCCATCAGTGGGACATGGAGACTAGCGGGGTTGGAGAACACCGGGGAGCTGTTTTTT. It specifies CAISGTWRLAGLENTGELFF.

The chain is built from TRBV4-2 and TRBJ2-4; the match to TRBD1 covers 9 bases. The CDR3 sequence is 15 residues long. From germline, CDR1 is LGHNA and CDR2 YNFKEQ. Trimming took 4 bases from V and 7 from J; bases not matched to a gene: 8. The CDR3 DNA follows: TGTGCCAGCAGCCCCTCGACAGGGGGGATGAACATTCAGTACTTC. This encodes CASSPSTGGMNIQYF.

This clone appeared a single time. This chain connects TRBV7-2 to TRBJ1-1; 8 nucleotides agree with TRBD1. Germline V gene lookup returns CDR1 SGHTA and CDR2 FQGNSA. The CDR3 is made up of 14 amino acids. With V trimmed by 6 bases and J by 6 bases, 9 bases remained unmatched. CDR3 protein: CASSTDRDRSEAFF. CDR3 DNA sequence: TGTGCCAGCAGTACAGACAGGGACAGGTCTGAAGCTTTCTTT.

CDR3 bases: TGTGCCAGTAGCCCCCGGACTAGCGGGAGGGTCTACAATGAGCAGTTCTTC. This codes for CASSPRTSGRVYNEQFF. The chain is built from TRBV19 and TRBJ2-1; 15 bases match TRBD2. Germline CDR1 is LNHDA and CDR2 is SQIVND (reference sequence). This CDR3 comprises 17 residues. V lost 6 bases, J lost 3 bases, and 6 bases stayed unmatched.

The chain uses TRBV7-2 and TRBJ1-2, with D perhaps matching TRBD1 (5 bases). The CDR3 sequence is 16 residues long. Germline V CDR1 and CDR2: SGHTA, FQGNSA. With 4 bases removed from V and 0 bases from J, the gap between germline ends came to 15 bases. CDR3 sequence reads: CASSSYSGQANYGYTF. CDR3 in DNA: TGTGCCAGCAGCTCATACTCCGGACAAGCTAACTATGGCTACACCTTC.

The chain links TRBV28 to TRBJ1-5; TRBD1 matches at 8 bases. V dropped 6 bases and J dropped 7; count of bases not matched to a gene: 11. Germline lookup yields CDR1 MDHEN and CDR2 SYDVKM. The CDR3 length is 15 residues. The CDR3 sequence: CASSRQGRFRQPQHF. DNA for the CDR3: TGTGCCAGCAGCCGACAGGGGCGATTTAGGCAGCCCCAGCATTTT. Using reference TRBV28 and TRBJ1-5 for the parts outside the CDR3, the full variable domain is DVKVTQSSRYLVKRTGEKVFLECVQDMDHENMFWYRQDPGLGLRLIYFSYDVKMKEKGDIPEGYSVSREKKERFSLILESASTNQTSMYLCASSRQGRFRQPQHFGDGTRLSIL.

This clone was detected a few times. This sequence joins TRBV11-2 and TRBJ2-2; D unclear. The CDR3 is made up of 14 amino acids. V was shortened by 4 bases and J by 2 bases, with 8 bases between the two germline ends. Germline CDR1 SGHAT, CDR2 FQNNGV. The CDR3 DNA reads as TGTGCCAGCAGCTGGCTTCGAAACACCGGGGAGCTGTTTTTT. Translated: CASSWLRNTGELFF.

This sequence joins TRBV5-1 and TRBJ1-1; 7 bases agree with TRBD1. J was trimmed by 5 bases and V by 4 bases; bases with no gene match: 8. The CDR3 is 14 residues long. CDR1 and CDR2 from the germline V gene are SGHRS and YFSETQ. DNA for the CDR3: TGCGCCAGCAGCCCCCGACAGGGAAAAACTGAAGCTTTCTTT. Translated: CASSPRQGKTEAFF.

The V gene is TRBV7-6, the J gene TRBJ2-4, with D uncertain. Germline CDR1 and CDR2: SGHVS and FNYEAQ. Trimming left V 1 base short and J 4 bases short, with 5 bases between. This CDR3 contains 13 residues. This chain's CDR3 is CASSLGPKNIQYF. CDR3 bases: TGTGCCAGCAGCTTAGGTCCGAAAAACATTCAGTACTTC.

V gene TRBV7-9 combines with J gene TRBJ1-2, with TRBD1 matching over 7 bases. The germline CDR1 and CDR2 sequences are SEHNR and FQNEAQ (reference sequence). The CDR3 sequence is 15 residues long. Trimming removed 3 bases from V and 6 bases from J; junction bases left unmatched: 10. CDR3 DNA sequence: TGTGCCAGCAGCTTTTCGACAGGGCTTAGCAATGGCTACACCTTC. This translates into CASSFSTGLSNGYTF.

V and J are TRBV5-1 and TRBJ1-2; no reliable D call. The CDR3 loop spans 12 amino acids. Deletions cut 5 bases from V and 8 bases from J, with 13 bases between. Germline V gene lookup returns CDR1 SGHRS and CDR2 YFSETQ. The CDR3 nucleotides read TGCGCCAGCAGATTGTTCGAGGTAGGCTACACCTTC. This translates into CASRLFEVGYTF.

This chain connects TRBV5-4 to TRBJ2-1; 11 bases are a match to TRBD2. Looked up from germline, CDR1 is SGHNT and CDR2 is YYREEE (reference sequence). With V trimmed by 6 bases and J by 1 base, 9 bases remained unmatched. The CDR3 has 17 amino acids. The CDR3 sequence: CASNLQLAGVSYNEQFF. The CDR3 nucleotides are TGTGCCAGCAACCTTCAACTAGCGGGGGTTTCCTACAATGAGCAGTTCTTC.

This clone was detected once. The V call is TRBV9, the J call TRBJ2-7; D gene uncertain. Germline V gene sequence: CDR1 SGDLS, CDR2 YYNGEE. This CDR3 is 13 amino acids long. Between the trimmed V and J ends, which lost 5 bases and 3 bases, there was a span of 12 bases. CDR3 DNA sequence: TGTGCCAGCAGTATGTCACGGGTCTACGAGCAGTACTTC. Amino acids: CASSMSRVYEQYF.